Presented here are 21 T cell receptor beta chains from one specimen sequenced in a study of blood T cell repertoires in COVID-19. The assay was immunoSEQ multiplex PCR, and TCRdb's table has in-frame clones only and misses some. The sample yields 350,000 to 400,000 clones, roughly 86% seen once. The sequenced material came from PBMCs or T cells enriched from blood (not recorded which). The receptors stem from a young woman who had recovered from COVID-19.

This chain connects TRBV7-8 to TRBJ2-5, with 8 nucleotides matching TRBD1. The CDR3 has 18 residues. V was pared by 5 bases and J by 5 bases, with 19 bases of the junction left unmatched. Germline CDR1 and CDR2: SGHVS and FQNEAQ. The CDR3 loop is CASSPQPGPSGGSETQYF. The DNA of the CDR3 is TGTGCCAGCAGCCCACAACCCGGTCCGTCAGGGGGCTCGGAGACCCAGTACTTC.

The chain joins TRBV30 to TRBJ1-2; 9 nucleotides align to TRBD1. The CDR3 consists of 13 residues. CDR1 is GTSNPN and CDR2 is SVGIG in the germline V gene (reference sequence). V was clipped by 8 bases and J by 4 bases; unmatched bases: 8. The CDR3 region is CAGVGQGRYGYTF. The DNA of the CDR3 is TGTGCCGGGGTCGGACAGGGGCGCTATGGCTACACCTTC.

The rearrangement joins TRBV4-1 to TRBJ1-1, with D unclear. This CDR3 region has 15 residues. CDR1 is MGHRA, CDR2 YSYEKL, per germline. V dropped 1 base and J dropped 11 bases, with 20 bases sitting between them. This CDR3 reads CASSQGYLTGYRAFF. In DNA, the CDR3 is TGCGCCAGCAGCCAAGGGTACCTTACCGGGTATAGGGCTTTCTTT.

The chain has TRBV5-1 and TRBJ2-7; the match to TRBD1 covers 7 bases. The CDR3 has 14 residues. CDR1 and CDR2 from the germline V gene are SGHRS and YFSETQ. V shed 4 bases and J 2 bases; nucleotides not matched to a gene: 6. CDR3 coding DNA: TGCGCCAGCAGCCCCGGGACAGATACCTACGAGCAGTACTTC. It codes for CASSPGTDTYEQYF. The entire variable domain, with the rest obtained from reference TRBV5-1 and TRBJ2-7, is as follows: KAGVTQTPRYLIKTRGQQVTLSCSPISGHRSVSWYQQTPGQGLQFLFEYFSETQRNKGNFPGRFSGRQFSNSRSEMNVSTLELGDSALYLCASSPGTDTYEQYFGPGTRLTVT.

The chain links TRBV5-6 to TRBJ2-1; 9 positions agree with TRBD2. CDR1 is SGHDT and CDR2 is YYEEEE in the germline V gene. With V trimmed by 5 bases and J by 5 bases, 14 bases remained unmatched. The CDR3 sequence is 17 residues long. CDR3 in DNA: TGTGCCAGCAGTTTGCTATTAGAGCGGGGGGCGCACAATGAGCAGTTCTTC. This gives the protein CASSLLLERGAHNEQFF.

The DNA of the CDR3 is TGTGCCAGCGGTGGGGCTAGCACAGATACGCAGTATTTT. Protein: CASGGASTDTQYF. V is TRBV12-3 or TRBV12-4 and J is TRBJ2-3; possible D gene TRBD1, 5 bases. Trimming took off 8 bases at V and 0 bases at J, with 9 bases between the two ends. The CDR3 spans 13 residues.

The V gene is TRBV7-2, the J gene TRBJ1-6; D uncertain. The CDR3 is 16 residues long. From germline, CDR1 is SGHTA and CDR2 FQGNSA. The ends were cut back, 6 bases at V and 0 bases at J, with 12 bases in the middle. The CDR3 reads CASRRGSSSYNSPLHF. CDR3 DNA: TGTGCCAGCAGAAGAGGTTCGAGCTCCTATAATTCACCCCTCCACTTT.

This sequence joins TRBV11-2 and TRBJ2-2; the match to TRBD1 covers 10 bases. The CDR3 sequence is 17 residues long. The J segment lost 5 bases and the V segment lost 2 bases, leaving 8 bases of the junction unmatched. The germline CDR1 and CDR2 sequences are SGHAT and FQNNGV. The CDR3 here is CASSLRRQGAGTGELFF. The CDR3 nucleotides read TGTGCCAGCAGCTTACGGCGACAGGGGGCTGGGACCGGGGAGCTGTTTTTT.

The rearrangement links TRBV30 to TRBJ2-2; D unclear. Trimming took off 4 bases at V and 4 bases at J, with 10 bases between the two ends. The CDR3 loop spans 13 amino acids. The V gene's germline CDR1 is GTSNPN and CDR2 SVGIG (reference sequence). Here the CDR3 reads CAWKPQATGELFF. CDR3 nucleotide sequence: TGTGCCTGGAAGCCCCAAGCCACCGGGGAGCTGTTTTTT.

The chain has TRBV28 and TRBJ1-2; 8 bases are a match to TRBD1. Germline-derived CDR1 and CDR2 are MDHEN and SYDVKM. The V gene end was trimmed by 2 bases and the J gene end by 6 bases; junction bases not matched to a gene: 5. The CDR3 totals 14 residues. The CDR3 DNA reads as TGTGCCAGCAGTTTACCGGCAGGGGGCGATGGCTACACCTTC. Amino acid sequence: CASSLPAGGDGYTF.

CDR3 in DNA: TGTGCCAGCAGCCTTAGCGGGGGAAACACCGGGGAGCTGTTTTTT. Residues: CASSLSGGNTGELFF. The V call is TRBV7-2, the J call TRBJ2-2, with 9 bases matching TRBD2. The germline gives CDR1 SGHTA, CDR2 FQGNSA. This CDR3 has 15 residues. Germline trimming cut 5 bases from V and 2 bases from J; bases unmatched to any gene: 3.

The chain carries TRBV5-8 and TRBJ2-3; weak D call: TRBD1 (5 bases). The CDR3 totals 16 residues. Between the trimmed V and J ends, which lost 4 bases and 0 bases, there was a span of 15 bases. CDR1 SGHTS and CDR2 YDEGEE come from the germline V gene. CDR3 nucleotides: TGTGCCAGCAGCCCAGGGATAGCACAAAGCACAGATACGCAGTATTTT. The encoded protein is CASSPGIAQSTDTQYF.

CDR3 in DNA: TGTGCCAGCAGAGCTCCCGGGGCAGGGGACAATGAGCAGTTCTTC. Translation: CASRAPGAGDNEQFF. The V gene is TRBV9, the J gene TRBJ2-1, with D perhaps matching TRBD1 (6 bases). The germline V and J ends were trimmed by 5 bases and 5 bases, with 17 bases remaining between them. This CDR3 spans 15 amino acids. Per germline, CDR1 SGDLS and CDR2 YYNGEE.

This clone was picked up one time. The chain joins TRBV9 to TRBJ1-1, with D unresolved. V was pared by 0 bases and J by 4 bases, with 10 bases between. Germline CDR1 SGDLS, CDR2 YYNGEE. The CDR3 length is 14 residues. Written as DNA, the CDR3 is TGTGCCAGCAGCGTAGGAGGGAAGGGCACTGAAGCTTTCTTT. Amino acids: CASSVGGKGTEAFF.

The CDR3 sequence is CASRSGTGNTEAFF. CDR3 in DNA: TGTGCCAGCAGGTCCGGGACAGGGAACACTGAAGCTTTCTTT. This chain uses TRBV5-6 with TRBJ1-1; 8 bases are shared with TRBD1. V was pared by 5 bases and J by 1 base, with 4 bases of the junction left unmatched. CDR1 and CDR2 from the germline V gene are SGHDT and YYEEEE. CDR3 length: 14 residues.

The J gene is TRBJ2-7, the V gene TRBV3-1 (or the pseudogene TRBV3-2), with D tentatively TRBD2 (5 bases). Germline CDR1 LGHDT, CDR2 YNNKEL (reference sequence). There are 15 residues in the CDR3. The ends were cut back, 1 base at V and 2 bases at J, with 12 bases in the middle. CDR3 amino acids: CASSQGRGWTYEQYF. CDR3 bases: TGTGCCAGCAGCCAAGGACGGGGTTGGACCTACGAGCAGTACTTC.

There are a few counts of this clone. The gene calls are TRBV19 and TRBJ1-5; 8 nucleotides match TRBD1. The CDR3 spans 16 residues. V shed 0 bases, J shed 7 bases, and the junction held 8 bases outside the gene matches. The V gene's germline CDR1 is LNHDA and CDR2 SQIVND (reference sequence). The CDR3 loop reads CASSIEGRGPWQPQHF. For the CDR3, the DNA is TGTGCCAGTAGTATAGAGGGCAGGGGGCCTTGGCAGCCCCAGCATTTT.

The CDR3 reads CAWSATGGVPHRTPNEQFF. The CDR3 DNA reads TGTGCCTGGAGTGCAACCGGGGGAGTGCCCCACCGAACACCTAATGAGCAGTTCTTC. The rearrangement links TRBV30 to TRBJ2-1, with D perhaps matching TRBD2 (6 bases). The CDR3 runs 19 residues. The germline gives CDR1 GTSNPN, CDR2 SVGIG (reference sequence). The germline V and J ends were trimmed by 1 base and 7 bases, with 29 bases remaining between them. The variable domain in full, completed from reference TRBV30 and TRBJ2-1, reads SQTIHQWPATLVQPVGSPLSLECTVEGTSNPNLYWYRQAAGRGLQLLFYSVGIGQISSEVPQNLSASRPQDRQFILSSKKLLLSDSGFYLCAWSATGGVPHRTPNEQFFGPGTRLTVL.

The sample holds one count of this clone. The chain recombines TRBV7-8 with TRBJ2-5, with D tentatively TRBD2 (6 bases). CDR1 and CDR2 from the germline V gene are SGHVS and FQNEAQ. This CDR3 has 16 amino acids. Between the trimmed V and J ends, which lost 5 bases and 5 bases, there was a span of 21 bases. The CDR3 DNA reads TGTGCCAGCAGCATAACCCGGACTATTAAATCGGAGACCCAGTACTTC. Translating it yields CASSITRTIKSETQYF. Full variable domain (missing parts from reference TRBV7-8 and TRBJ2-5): GAGVSQSPRYKVAKRGQDVALRCDPISGHVSLFWYQQALGQGPEFLTYFQNEAQLDKSGLPSDRFFAERPEGSVSTLKIQRTQQEDSAVYLCASSITRTIKSETQYFGPGTRLLVL.

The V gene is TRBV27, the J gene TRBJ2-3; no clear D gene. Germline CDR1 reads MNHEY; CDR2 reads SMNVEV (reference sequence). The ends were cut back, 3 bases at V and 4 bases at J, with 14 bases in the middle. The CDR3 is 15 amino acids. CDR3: CASSFAGSNPDTQYF. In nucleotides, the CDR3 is TGTGCCAGCAGTTTCGCAGGATCAAACCCAGATACGCAGTATTTT.

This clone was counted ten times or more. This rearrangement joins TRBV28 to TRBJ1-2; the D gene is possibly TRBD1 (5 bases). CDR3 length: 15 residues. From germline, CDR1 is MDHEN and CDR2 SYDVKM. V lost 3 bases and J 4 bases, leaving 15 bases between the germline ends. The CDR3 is CASSFVGAGSYGYTF. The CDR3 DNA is TGTGCCAGCAGTTTCGTCGGGGCCGGGAGCTATGGCTACACCTTC.